This T cell receptor beta chain was documented in a study of blood T cells in healthy people across ages. Next came a second PCR, run for roughly 7 to 12 cycles, which used a sample-barcoded 5' primer along with a J-beta primer mix. MiXCR was run by TCRdb on the 5' RACE reads, yielding one entry per CDR3 protein. The data show around 800,000 distinct CDR3 sequences, with roughly 24% seen just once and under 3% held by the top ten. These data are also associated with another study on T cells of mothers and their children.

Sequencing was carried out using blood. This receptor was obtained from a boy between 10 and 17 years old in good health.

The CDR3: CASSRGQIYNEQFF. Here the CDR3 DNA reads TGTGCCAGCTCACGGGGACAGATCTACAATGAGCAGTTCTTC. This chain links TRBV18 with TRBJ2-1, with TRBD1 matching 7 bases. Germline CDR1 and CDR2: KGHSH and LQKENI. V shed 4 bases and J 3 bases; nucleotides not matched to a gene: 3. There are 14 residues in the CDR3.